This T cell receptor (beta chain) was identified during a study of T cell changes during pregnancy in multiple sclerosis. Measured with immunoSEQ multiplex PCR; TCRdb has only the in-frame clones, and not every one. Of 70,000 to 95,000 clones detected, around nine tenths appear once; the ten largest clones hold 1.5% to 2%. V lost 1 base, J lost 7 bases, and 7 bases stayed unmatched. CDR3 length: 16 amino acids. Germline assignment: CDR1 SGHTA and CDR2 FQGNSA. The rearrangement uses TRBV7-2 and TRBJ1-5, with 10 bases fitting TRBD1. The sequence derives from a female donor with multiple sclerosis, enrolled in a pregnancy study. The sample consisted of peripheral blood, taken before pregnancy. CDR3 sequence (DNA): TGTGCCAGCAGCTTAGTGGGACAGGGGTTTGGACAGCCCCAGCATTTT. Its translation: CASSLVGQGFGQPQHF. Full variable domain (rest looked up from reference TRBV7-2 and TRBJ1-5): GAGVSQSPSNKVTEKGKDVELRCDPISGHTALYWYRQSLGQGLEFLIYFQGNSAPDKSGLPSDRFSAERTGGSVSTLTIQRTQQEDSAVYLCASSLVGQGFGQPQHFGDGTRLSIL.